The rows below give T cell receptor beta chains drawn from one sample of a study of graft-versus-host responses after intestinal transplantation. These TCRs' antigens remain unknown. Generated by immunoSEQ multiplex PCR, the TCRdb table keeps only in-frame clones and is missing some. The table lists 55,000 to 75,000 clones, nearly 85% of them singletons. The sequencing used unstimulated CD4+ T cells sorted from spleen or lymph node cells, collected before transplant. These receptors were taken from a human donor who was the organ donor for an intestinal transplant. The CDR3 runs from the conserved cysteine through the conserved F or W. Fields, in order: J gene, clone size, D gene, V gene, CDR3 protein, CDR3 DNA. A D gene is named only where the DNA matches it firmly. Size values are once, few and many counts, or a class for expanded clones, and some rows have none.

j_gene: TRBJ1-6; abundance: NA; d_gene: TRBD1; v_gene: TRBV11-2; CDR3aa: CASSLRTGSNSPLHF; CDR3nt: TGTGCCAGCAGCCTCAGGACAGGGTCGAATTCACCCCTCCACTTT
j_gene: TRBJ1-3; abundance: NA; d_gene: TRBD1; v_gene: TRBV29-1; CDR3aa: CSVLKGTGFSGNTIYF; CDR3nt: TGCAGCGTCCTGAAGGGGACAGGGTTCTCTGGAAACACCATATATTTT
j_gene: TRBJ1-2; abundance: NA; d_gene: NA; v_gene: TRBV28; CDR3aa: CASSFGESGYTF; CDR3nt: TGTGCCAGCAGTTTCGGGGAAAGCGGCTACACCTTC
j_gene: TRBJ2-2; abundance: NA; d_gene: TRBD2; v_gene: TRBV6-1; CDR3aa: CASSGLAGRIGTGELFF; CDR3nt: TGTGCCAGCAGTGGACTAGCGGGGCGTATTGGCACCGGGGAGCTGTTTTTT
j_gene: TRBJ1-6; abundance: NA; d_gene: TRBD1; v_gene: TRBV18; CDR3aa: CASSPQGDNSPLHF; CDR3nt: TGTGCCAGCTCACCTCAGGGGGATAATTCACCCCTCCACTTT
j_gene: TRBJ1-1; abundance: NA; d_gene: NA; v_gene: TRBV28; CDR3aa: CASRLTGNTEAFF; CDR3nt: TGTGCCAGCAGACTAACAGGCAACACTGAAGCTTTCTTT
j_gene: TRBJ2-1; abundance: once; d_gene: NA; v_gene: TRBV6-4; CDR3aa: CASSDSWADNNEQFF; CDR3nt: TGTGCCAGCAGTGACTCTTGGGCAGACAACAATGAGCAGTTCTTC
j_gene: TRBJ1-1; abundance: NA; d_gene: TRBD1; v_gene: TRBV15; CDR3aa: CATSRPTGLGMNTEAFF; CDR3nt: TGTGCCACCAGCAGACCGACAGGGTTAGGGATGAACACTGAAGCTTTCTTT
j_gene: TRBJ2-1; abundance: once; d_gene: TRBD1; v_gene: TRBV9; CDR3aa: CASSVSTGASYNEQFF; CDR3nt: TGTGCCAGCAGCGTCAGTACAGGGGCCTCCTACAATGAGCAGTTCTTC
j_gene: TRBJ2-3; abundance: NA; d_gene: TRBD2; v_gene: TRBV7-6; CDR3aa: CASSLLSGGGTDTQYF; CDR3nt: TGTGCCAGCAGCTTACTTAGCGGGGGTGGAACAGATACGCAGTATTTT
j_gene: TRBJ2-1; abundance: NA; d_gene: NA; v_gene: TRBV29-1; CDR3aa: CSVDRHHSYNEQFF; CDR3nt: TGCAGCGTTGATCGTCATCACAGCTACAATGAGCAGTTCTTC
j_gene: TRBJ1-4; abundance: once; d_gene: TRBD1; v_gene: TRBV28; CDR3aa: CASSLSWDRGHLDEKLFF; CDR3nt: TGTGCCAGCAGTCTCTCGTGGGACAGGGGCCACCTTGATGAAAAACTGTTTTTT
j_gene: TRBJ1-2; abundance: NA; d_gene: TRBD1; v_gene: TRBV19; CDR3aa: CASSSRQGDPPYGYTF; CDR3nt: TGTGCCAGTAGTTCGAGACAGGGGGATCCCCCTTATGGCTACACCTTC
j_gene: TRBJ1-1; abundance: NA; d_gene: NA; v_gene: TRBV6-1; CDR3aa: CASSEIFAYAEAFF; CDR3nt: TGTGCCAGCAGTGAGATCTTCGCGTATGCTGAAGCTTTCTTT
j_gene: TRBJ1-3; abundance: once; d_gene: TRBD1; v_gene: TRBV2; CDR3aa: CASSEEGAHGNTIYF; CDR3nt: TGTGCCAGCAGTGAGGAGGGGGCGCATGGAAACACCATATATTTT
j_gene: TRBJ1-6; abundance: NA; d_gene: NA; v_gene: TRBV2; CDR3aa: CASSAGFYNSPLHF; CDR3nt: TGTGCCAGCAGTGCAGGATTCTATAATTCACCCCTCCACTTT
j_gene: TRBJ2-3; abundance: NA; d_gene: NA; v_gene: TRBV5-1; CDR3aa: CASSFRDSHTQYF; CDR3nt: TGCGCCAGCAGCTTCCGGGACTCCCATACGCAGTATTTT
j_gene: TRBJ1-5; abundance: few; d_gene: TRBD1; v_gene: TRBV4-2; CDR3aa: CASSQAQGDVTQPQHF; CDR3nt: TGTGCCAGCAGCCAGGCACAGGGGGATGTTACTCAGCCCCAGCATTTT
j_gene: TRBJ1-4; abundance: NA; d_gene: NA; v_gene: TRBV6-6; CDR3aa: CASSYSIGGAIRELFF; CDR3nt: TGTGCCAGCAGTTACTCGATCGGCGGGGCAATTCGGGAACTGTTTTTT
j_gene: TRBJ2-2; abundance: NA; d_gene: NA; v_gene: TRBV28; CDR3aa: CASSFSPINTGELFF; CDR3nt: TGTGCCAGCAGTTTCTCACCTATCAACACCGGGGAGCTGTTTTTT
j_gene: TRBJ2-3; abundance: NA; d_gene: TRBD2; v_gene: TRBV6-1; CDR3aa: CASLLGGGADTQYF; CDR3nt: TGTGCCAGCCTCCTGGGTGGGGGGGCAGATACGCAGTATTTT
j_gene: TRBJ1-1; abundance: NA; d_gene: NA; v_gene: TRBV5-6; CDR3aa: CASSLGQVTEAFF; CDR3nt: TGTGCCAGCAGCTTGGGACAGGTCACTGAAGCTTTCTTT
j_gene: TRBJ2-2; abundance: NA; d_gene: NA; v_gene: TRBV6-1; CDR3aa: CASSEVRVSNTGELFF; CDR3nt: TGTGCCAGCAGTGAAGTTCGGGTGTCGAACACCGGGGAGCTGTTTTTT
j_gene: TRBJ1-6; abundance: NA; d_gene: NA; v_gene: TRBV11-2; CDR3aa: CASSLLAGGERNSPLHF; CDR3nt: TGTGCCAGCAGCTTACTGGCCGGGGGTGAGCGTAATTCACCCCTCCACTTT
j_gene: TRBJ2-3; abundance: NA; d_gene: NA; v_gene: TRBV15; CDR3aa: CATSRARTHTDTQYF; CDR3nt: TGTGCCACCAGCAGGGCTCGGACACATACAGATACGCAGTATTTT
j_gene: TRBJ1-1; abundance: NA; d_gene: NA; v_gene: TRBV28; CDR3aa: CASSLYDRNTEAFF; CDR3nt: TGTGCCAGCAGTTTATATGACAGGAACACTGAAGCTTTCTTT
j_gene: TRBJ1-3; abundance: NA; d_gene: NA; v_gene: TRBV10-2; CDR3aa: CASRRGGLDKDAGNTIYF; CDR3nt: TGCGCCAGCAGACGGGGGGGACTCGATAAGGATGCTGGAAACACCATATATTTT
j_gene: TRBJ2-3; abundance: once; d_gene: NA; v_gene: TRBV7-3; CDR3aa: CASSSTDTDTQYF; CDR3nt: TGTGCCAGCAGCTCTACAGACACAGATACGCAGTATTTT
j_gene: TRBJ2-3; abundance: NA; d_gene: NA; v_gene: TRBV28; CDR3aa: CASSPDRIITDTQYF; CDR3nt: TGTGCCAGCAGTCCTGACAGGATAATCACAGATACGCAGTATTTT
j_gene: TRBJ1-2; abundance: NA; d_gene: NA; v_gene: TRBV28; CDR3aa: CASLGGWSYTF; CDR3nt: TGTGCCAGTCTCGGGGGATGGAGCTACACCTTC
j_gene: TRBJ1-3; abundance: few; d_gene: NA; v_gene: TRBV9; CDR3aa: CASSYGGEVSGNTIYF; CDR3nt: TGTGCCAGCAGCTACGGGGGGGAGGTCTCTGGAAACACCATATATTTT
j_gene: TRBJ1-2; abundance: NA; d_gene: NA; v_gene: TRBV19; CDR3aa: CASRDPGGANYGYTF; CDR3nt: TGTGCCAGTAGGGATCCGGGGGGAGCTAACTATGGCTACACCTTC
j_gene: TRBJ1-2; abundance: NA; d_gene: NA; v_gene: TRBV14; CDR3aa: CASSLVGTSYGYTF; CDR3nt: TGTGCCAGCAGCCTCGTGGGGACTTCCTATGGCTACACCTTC
j_gene: TRBJ2-3; abundance: NA; d_gene: TRBD2; v_gene: TRBV19; CDR3aa: CASSMTAGASTDTQYF; CDR3nt: TGTGCCAGTAGTATGACGGCGGGAGCTAGCACAGATACGCAGTATTTT
j_gene: TRBJ1-1; abundance: NA; d_gene: TRBD1; v_gene: TRBV28; CDR3aa: CASSPQGAPNTEAFF; CDR3nt: TGTGCCAGCAGCCCGCAGGGGGCGCCGAACACTGAAGCTTTCTTT